The next 18 T cell receptor beta chains were all read from a single sample in a study of regulatory T cells in long-lasting Graves disease. Both iRepertoire HTBI primers and Arm-PCR of CDR3 regions were used to build the TCR beta libraries. TCRdb itself ran the multiplex PCR reads through MiXCR, one entry per CDR3 protein. The sample has about 310,000 distinct CDR3 sequences; more than 20% are singletons. Time point in this sample: persistent/refractory GD, antithyroid drugs over 5 years with positive TRAb. The TCR library was made from RNA that had been extracted from PBMCs in TRIzol. Sequenced here: peripheral blood mononuclear cells (PBMCs), sampled when the disease was refractory, from a patient treated with antithyroid drugs. These receptor sequences come from a female donor with Graves disease.

This clonotype is a singleton in its sample. A far larger clone lies a single base away; this is likely a read error. This chain uses TRBV12-3 or TRBV12-4 with TRBJ1-5; D possibly corresponds to TRBD1 (6 bases). The length of the CDR3 is 17 residues. The CDR3 here is CASSPFGQSYSNQLQHF. CDR3 nucleotides: TGTGCCAGCAGTCCCTTCGGACAGTCTTATAGCAATCAGCTCCAGCATTTT.

In this sample, this clonotype turned up many times. The CDR3 loop is CASSLGRTAAYEQYF. The DNA for the CDR3 is TGTGCCAGCAGCTTAGGGAGGACAGCCGCCTACGAGCAGTACTTC. The V call is TRBV11-2, the J call TRBJ2-7; TRBD1 might be the D (6 bases). Deletions cut 1 base from V and 2 bases from J, with 12 bases between. This CDR3 is 15 amino acids long. Germline V gives CDR1 SGHAT, CDR2 FQNNGV.

This clonotype has at least ten counts. The V call is TRBV7-8, the J call TRBJ1-1, with D uncertain. Germline V gives CDR1 SGHVS, CDR2 FQNEAQ. The V end was cut by 4 bases, the J end by 1 base, with 10 bases between. This CDR3 is 14 amino acids long. The CDR3 spells CASSSQRQNTEAFF. DNA for the CDR3: TGTGCCAGCAGCTCCCAGCGACAGAACACTGAAGCTTTCTTT.

The chain recombines TRBV9 with TRBJ1-2; 7 bases match TRBD1. Germline trimming cut 4 bases from V and 8 bases from J; bases unmatched to any gene: 11. The germline gives CDR1 SGDLS, CDR2 YYNGEE. The CDR3 totals 14 residues. The CDR3 here is CASSSRDSRWGYTF. DNA for the CDR3: TGTGCCAGCAGCTCTCGGGACAGCCGTTGGGGCTACACCTTC.

The table lists this clonotype with many counts. This chain links TRBV3-1 with TRBJ2-7, with unresolved D. The length of the CDR3 is 10 residues. CDR1 is LGHDT and CDR2 is YNNKEL in the germline V gene (reference sequence). Trimming stripped 1 base from V and 7 bases from J, with 2 bases between. The chain's CDR3 is CASSQGEQYF. The CDR3 region has the DNA TGTGCCAGCAGCCAAGGAGAGCAGTACTTC.

This clonotype came up many times. The chain combines TRBV2 with TRBJ1-4; D is uncertain. Germline lookup yields CDR1 SNHLY and CDR2 FYNNEI. CDR3 length: 12 residues. Trimming removed 1 base at V and 8 bases at J, with 5 bases between. CDR3 residues: CASSEGYEKLFF. The CDR3 region has the DNA TGTGCCAGCAGTGAAGGATACGAAAAACTGTTTTTT.

V gene TRBV7-2 combines with J gene TRBJ1-3; the D gene is possibly TRBD1 (6 bases). The CDR3 spans 16 residues. The germline V and J ends were trimmed by 5 bases and 2 bases, with 16 bases remaining between them. Germline V CDR1 and CDR2: SGHTA, FQGNSA. The CDR3 region has the DNA TGTGCCAGCAGCCCACCCGACAGGCTCGCTGGAAACACCATATATTTT. Translation gives CASSPPDRLAGNTIYF.

In DNA form, the CDR3 reads TGCAGTGCGAGGGGACTAGCAGTCTCCTACAATGAGCAGTTCTTC. It translates to CSARGLAVSYNEQFF. This chain joins TRBV20-1 and TRBJ2-1; 9 bases line up with TRBD2. This CDR3 has 15 amino acids. Germline CDR1 and CDR2: DFQATT and SNEGSKA (reference sequence). V trimming: 6 bases; J trimming: 0 bases; junction bases outside the gene matches: 6.

This clonotype was detected ten times or more. The rearrangement uses TRBV28 and TRBJ1-2; TRBD1 agrees at 7 bases. V was clipped by 6 bases and J by 8 bases; unmatched bases: 12. Germline V lookup: CDR1 MDHEN, CDR2 SYDVKM. The CDR3 spans 14 residues. The DNA for the CDR3 is TGTGCCAGCAGCCGGGCCACAGGGGCGGTAGGCTACACCTTC. It yields the protein CASSRATGAVGYTF.

As regards this clonotype: The junction departs from germline at one end; a sequencing error may be responsible. This chain joins TRBV28 and TRBJ2-1; D remains unclear. CDR1 is MDHEN and CDR2 is SYDVKM in the germline V gene. The CDR3 length is 13 residues. The CDR3 reads CASSLWGFGEQLF. The CDR3 DNA sequence: TGTGCCAGCAGTTTATGGGGGTTTGGTGAGCAGCTCTTC. Full variable domain (remainder filled in from reference TRBV28 and TRBJ2-1): DVKVTQSSRYLVKRTGEKVFLECVQDMDHENMFWYRQDPGLGLRLIYFSYDVKMKEKGDIPEGYSVSREKKERFSLILESASTNQTSMYLCASSLWGFGEQLFGPGTRLTVL.

This chain joins TRBV28 and TRBJ1-1; D gene unclear. CDR1 is MDHEN and CDR2 is SYDVKM in the germline V gene. The CDR3 is made up of 13 amino acids. V lost 1 base to trimming and J lost 7 bases, with 10 bases between them. CDR3 sequence reads: CASSLYSAGEAFF. The CDR3 bases are TGTGCCAGCAGTTTATATTCGGCGGGTGAAGCTTTCTTT. Looking up the rest from reference TRBV28 and TRBJ1-1 gives the full variable domain: DVKVTQSSRYLVKRTGEKVFLECVQDMDHENMFWYRQDPGLGLRLIYFSYDVKMKEKGDIPEGYSVSREKKERFSLILESASTNQTSMYLCASSLYSAGEAFFGQGTRLTVV.

This clonotype was seen a few times. The chain links TRBV6-2 or TRBV6-3 to TRBJ1-4; a possible D gene is TRBD1 (5 bases). CDR1 and CDR2 from the germline V gene are MNHEY and SVGEGT. The CDR3 is 13 residues long. V was pared by 5 bases and J by 8 bases, with 12 bases between. CDR3 bases: TGTGCCAGCAGTAGGGGAACGGACGAAAAACTGTTTTTT. It yields the protein CASSRGTDEKLFF.

For the CDR3, the DNA is TGTGCCAGCAGCTCGTTAGCGGGAGCGGTCGGGGAGCTGTTTTTT. This gives the protein CASSSLAGAVGELFF. This sequence joins TRBV11-2 and TRBJ2-2, with TRBD2 matching 9 bases. J gave up 7 bases and V 4 bases, and 7 bases lay outside the gene matches. In germline, CDR1 is SGHAT, CDR2 FQNNGV. The CDR3 is 15 residues long.

A few counts support this clonotype. The chain has TRBV2 and TRBJ1-5; the match to TRBD1 covers 7 bases. The CDR3 is 14 amino acids. The germline V gene has CDR1 SNHLY and CDR2 FYNNEI. V dropped 4 bases and J dropped 4; count of bases not matched to a gene: 4. The CDR3 is CASSVGGLNQPQHF. The CDR3 coding sequence is TGTGCCAGCAGTGTAGGGGGCCTAAATCAGCCCCAGCATTTT.

The chain joins TRBV7-9 to TRBJ2-5; 7 nucleotides agree with TRBD2. Germline V CDR1 and CDR2: SEHNR, FQNEAQ (reference sequence). Unmatched junction bases numbered 7, after V lost 1 base and J lost 5 bases. This CDR3 region has 15 residues. The CDR3, as DNA: TGTGCCAGCAGCTTAGTGGGGGGACTAAGCGAGACCCAGTACTTC. Translated: CASSLVGGLSETQYF.

The chain is built from TRBV4-1 and TRBJ1-2; D possibly corresponds to TRBD1 (6 bases). CDR1 is MGHRA and CDR2 is YSYEKL in the germline V gene. Trimming took 0 bases from V and 1 from J, leaving 9 bases between them. The CDR3 consists of 15 residues. Here the CDR3 DNA reads TGCGCCAGCAGCCAAGAACAGGGATATAACTATGGCTACACCTTC. Translated, it gives CASSQEQGYNYGYTF.

This clonotype has only a few counts. This chain connects TRBV7-2 to TRBJ2-7; D may be TRBD2 (5 bases). CDR1 and CDR2 (germline): SGHTA, FQGNSA. This CDR3 contains 13 residues. V was cut by 8 bases and J by 0 bases, with 11 bases left in between. CDR3 protein: CASEAESSYEQYF. As DNA, the CDR3 is TGTGCCAGCGAAGCGGAGAGCTCCTACGAGCAGTACTTC.

Ten or more counts support this clonotype. This chain links TRBV10-1 with TRBJ1-1; TRBD1 agrees at 9 bases. This CDR3 region has 16 residues. Germline CDR1 WNHNN, CDR2 SYGVQD (reference sequence). The V and J ends lost 3 bases and 5 bases, in that order; junction bases with no gene match: 10. CDR3 sequence (DNA): TGCGCCAGCAGTGACCTACAAGGACAGGGGAGGACTGAAGCTTTCTTT. Protein sequence: CASSDLQGQGRTEAFF.